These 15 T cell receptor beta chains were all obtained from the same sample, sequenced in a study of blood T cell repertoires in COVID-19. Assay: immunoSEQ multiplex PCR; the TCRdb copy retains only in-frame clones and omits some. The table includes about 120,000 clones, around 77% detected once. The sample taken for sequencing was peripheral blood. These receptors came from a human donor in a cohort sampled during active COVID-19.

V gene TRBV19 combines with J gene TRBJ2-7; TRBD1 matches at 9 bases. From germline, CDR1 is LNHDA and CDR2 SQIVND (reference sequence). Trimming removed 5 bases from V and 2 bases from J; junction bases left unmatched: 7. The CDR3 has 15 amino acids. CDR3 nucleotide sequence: TGTGCCAGTAGTCGCCCGGGACAGGGAACCTACGAGCAGTACTTC. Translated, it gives CASSRPGQGTYEQYF.

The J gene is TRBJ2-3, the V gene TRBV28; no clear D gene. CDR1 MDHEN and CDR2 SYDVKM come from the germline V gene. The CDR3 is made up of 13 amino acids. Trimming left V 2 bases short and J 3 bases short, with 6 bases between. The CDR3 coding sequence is TGTGCCAGCAGTTTAGCGCAAACAGATACGCAGTATTTT. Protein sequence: CASSLAQTDTQYF.

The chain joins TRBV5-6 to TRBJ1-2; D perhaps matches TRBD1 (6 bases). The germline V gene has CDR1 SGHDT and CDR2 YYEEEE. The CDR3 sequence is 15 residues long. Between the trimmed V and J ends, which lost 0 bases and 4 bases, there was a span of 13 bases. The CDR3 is CASSLGGGQSYGYTF. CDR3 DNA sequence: TGTGCCAGCAGCTTGGGGGGTGGACAGTCCTATGGCTACACCTTC. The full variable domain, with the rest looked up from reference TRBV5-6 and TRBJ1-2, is DAGVTQSPTHLIKTRGQQVTLRCSPKSGHDTVSWYQQALGQGPQFIFQYYEEEERQRGNFPDRFSGHQFPNYSSELNVNALLLGDSALYLCASSLGGGQSYGYTFGSGTRLTVV.

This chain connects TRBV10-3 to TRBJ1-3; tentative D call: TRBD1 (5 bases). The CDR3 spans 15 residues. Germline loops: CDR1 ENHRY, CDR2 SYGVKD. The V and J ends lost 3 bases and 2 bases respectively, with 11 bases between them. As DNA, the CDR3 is TGTGCCATCAGTGAACAAGACAGTGCTGGAAACACCATATATTTT. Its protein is CAISEQDSAGNTIYF.

The CDR3 DNA is TGTGCCAGCAGCAAATGTCCACACACTAGCGGGGTATTTTCCTACGAGCAGTACTTC. This translates into CASSKCPHTSGVFSYEQYF. The gene calls are TRBV21-1 and TRBJ2-7; the table's D call of TRBD2 was not tested on the DNA. TRBV21-1 is reported as a pseudogene. The CDR3 contains 19 residues.

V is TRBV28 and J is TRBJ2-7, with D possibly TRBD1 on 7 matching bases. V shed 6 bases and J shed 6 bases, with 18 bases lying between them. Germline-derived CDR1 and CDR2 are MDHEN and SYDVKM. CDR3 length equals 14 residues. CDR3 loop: CASSGGQKPGEQYF. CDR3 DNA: TGTGCCAGCAGCGGGGGACAGAAGCCTGGCGAGCAGTACTTC.

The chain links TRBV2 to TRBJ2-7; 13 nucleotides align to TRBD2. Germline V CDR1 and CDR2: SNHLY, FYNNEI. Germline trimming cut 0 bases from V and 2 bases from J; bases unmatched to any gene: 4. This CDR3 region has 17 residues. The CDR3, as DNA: TGTGCCAGCAGTGAAGCGTGGACTAGCGGGAGACCCTACGAGCAGTACTTC. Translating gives CASSEAWTSGRPYEQYF.

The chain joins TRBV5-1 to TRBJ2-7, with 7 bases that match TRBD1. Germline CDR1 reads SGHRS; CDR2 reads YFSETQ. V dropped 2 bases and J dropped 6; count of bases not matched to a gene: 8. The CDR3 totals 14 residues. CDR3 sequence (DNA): TGCGCCAGCAGCTTAGGGGGCCAGTCCGCCGAGCAGTACTTC. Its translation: CASSLGGQSAEQYF.

The CDR3 sequence: CASEVAGLTDTQYF. CDR3 bases: TGTGCCAGCGAAGTAGCGGGGCTCACAGATACGCAGTATTTT. The chain couples TRBV6-5 to TRBJ2-3; TRBD2 aligns across 8 bases. The J segment lost 2 bases and the V segment lost 8 bases, leaving 6 bases of the junction unmatched. This CDR3 has 14 residues. CDR1 is MNHEY, CDR2 SVGAGI, per germline.

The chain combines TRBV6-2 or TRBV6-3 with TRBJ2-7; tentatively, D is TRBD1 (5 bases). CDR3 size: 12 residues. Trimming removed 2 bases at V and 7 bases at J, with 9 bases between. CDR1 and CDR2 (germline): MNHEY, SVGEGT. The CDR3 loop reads CASSYQGLEQYF. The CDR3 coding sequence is TGTGCCAGCAGTTACCAGGGTTTAGAGCAGTACTTC.

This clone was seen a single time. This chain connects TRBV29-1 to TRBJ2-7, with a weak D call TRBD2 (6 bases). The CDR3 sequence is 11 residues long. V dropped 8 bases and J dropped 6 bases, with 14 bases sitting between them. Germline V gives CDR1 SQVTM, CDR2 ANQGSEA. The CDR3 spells CSTSRDSEQYF. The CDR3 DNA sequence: TGCAGCACCAGCCGGGACTCCGAGCAGTACTTC.

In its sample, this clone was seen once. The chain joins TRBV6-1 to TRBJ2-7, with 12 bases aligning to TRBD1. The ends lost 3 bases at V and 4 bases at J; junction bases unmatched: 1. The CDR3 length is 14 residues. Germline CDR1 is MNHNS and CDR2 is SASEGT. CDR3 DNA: TGTGCCAGCAGTGAGGGACAGGGGGCTTACGAGCAGTACTTC. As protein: CASSEGQGAYEQYF.

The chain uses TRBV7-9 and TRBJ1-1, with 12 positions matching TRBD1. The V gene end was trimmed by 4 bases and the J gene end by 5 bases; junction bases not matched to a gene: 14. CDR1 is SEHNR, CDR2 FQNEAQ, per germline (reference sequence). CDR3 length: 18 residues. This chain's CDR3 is CASSSREAGTGGATEAFF. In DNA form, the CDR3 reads TGTGCCAGCAGCTCGCGGGAAGCCGGGACAGGGGGCGCGACTGAAGCTTTCTTT.

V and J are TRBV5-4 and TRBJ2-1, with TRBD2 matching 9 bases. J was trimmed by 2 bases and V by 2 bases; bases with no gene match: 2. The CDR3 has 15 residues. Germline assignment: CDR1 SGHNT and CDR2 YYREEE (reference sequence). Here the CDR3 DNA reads TGTGCCAGCAGCTTTAGCGGGAGTCCCTACAATGAGCAGTTCTTC. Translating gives CASSFSGSPYNEQFF.

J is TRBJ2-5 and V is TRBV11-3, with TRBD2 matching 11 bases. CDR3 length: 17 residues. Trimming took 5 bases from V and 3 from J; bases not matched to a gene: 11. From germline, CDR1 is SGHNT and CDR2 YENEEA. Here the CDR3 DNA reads TGTGCCAGCAGCATGGGGCGTCTAGCGGGGGGCAAAGAGACCCAGTACTTC. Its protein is CASSMGRLAGGKETQYF.